These 26 T cell receptor beta chains were all obtained from the same sample, sequenced in a study of spatial heterogeneity in lung cancer. Study-level results: The study found that expanded intratumoral alpha and beta TCR counts tracked tumor mutation counts.

What these receptors recognize is not known. TCRdb ran MiXCR on the 5' RACE reads and lists one entry per CDR3 protein. The repertoire holds about 12,000 distinct CDR3 sequences, with just over 5% as singletons. The time point denotes: sample taken at primary tumor resection. Sample: lung tumor tissue, taken at surgery. The receptors derive from a male donor with early-stage non-small cell lung cancer.

Of note for this clonotype: This beta chain is an unintended read in a library built for alpha chains; its size means little. The V gene is TRBV20-1, the J gene TRBJ1-4, with D unclear. The CDR3 has 14 residues. The ends were cut back, 3 bases at V and 6 bases at J, with 14 bases in the middle. CDR1 is DFQATT, CDR2 SNEGSKA, per germline (reference sequence). CDR3 amino acids: CSARVRTGDEKLFF. The CDR3, as DNA: TGCAGTGCTAGGGTGAGGACCGGGGATGAAAAACTGTTTTTT.

This clonotype has at least ten counts. As an off-target read in a library built for alpha chains, this beta chain has a frequency of little significance. V gene TRBV4-2 combines with J gene TRBJ2-5; D might be TRBD1 (5 bases). Germline V gene data show CDR1 as LGHNA and CDR2 as YNFKEQ. Trimming pared 0 bases from V and 5 bases from J, leaving 13 bases between. The CDR3 runs 15 residues. This CDR3 is CASSQDYIRVETQYF. The CDR3 nucleotides read TGTGCCAGCAGCCAAGATTATATCAGGGTTGAGACCCAGTACTTC.

This clonotype was recorded a few times. Because this beta chain is a stray read in a library intended to capture alpha chains, its abundance should not be given much weight. The chain combines TRBV19 with TRBJ1-2; D is undetermined. V lost 2 bases and J 8 bases, leaving 12 bases between the germline ends. The CDR3 extends over 13 amino acids. The germline CDR1 and CDR2 sequences are LNHDA and SQIVND (reference sequence). Written as DNA, the CDR3 is TGTGCCAGTAGTATAAGGAGGGCTCGCGGCTACACCTTC. Amino acid sequence: CASSIRRARGYTF.

This clonotype was seen repeatedly, ten times or more. The library was prepared for alpha chains; this beta chain is a stray read, so its frequency means little. The chain combines TRBV18 with TRBJ2-7; D tentatively fits TRBD1 or TRBD2 (5 bases each). This CDR3 comprises 14 residues. Germline lookup yields CDR1 KGHSH and CDR2 LQKENI. V was cut by 2 bases and J by 2 bases, with 10 bases left in between. The CDR3 DNA is TGTGCCAGCTCACCAGGGACGCAAACCTACGAGCAGTACTTC. Translated, it gives CASSPGTQTYEQYF.

This clonotype was counted ten times or more. This beta chain is an unintended read in a library built for alpha chains; its size means little. The chain has TRBV5-4 and TRBJ2-7; TRBD1 matches at 10 bases. Losses at the gene ends were 6 bases for V and 0 bases for J; bases not matched to a gene: 3. CDR1 is SGHNT, CDR2 YYREEE, per germline (reference sequence). The CDR3 runs 14 residues. CDR3 residues: CASNRDRGSYEQYF. The CDR3 nucleotides are TGTGCCAGCAACCGGGACAGGGGCTCCTACGAGCAGTACTTC. The variable domain in full, completed from reference TRBV5-4 and TRBJ2-7, reads ETGVTQSPTHLIKTRGQQVTLRCSSQSGHNTVSWYQQALGQGPQFIFQYYREEENGRGNFPPRFSGLQFPNYSSELNVNALELDDSALYLCASNRDRGSYEQYFGPGTRLTVT.

This clonotype was counted a few times. The size of this beta chain means little, since it is a stray read in a library made for alpha chains. The chain is built from TRBV6-6 and TRBJ2-1; D not resolved. The CDR3 covers 13 residues. Germline V gene data show CDR1 as MNHNY and CDR2 as SVGAGI (reference sequence). Trimming shortened V by 4 bases and J by 4 bases, and 8 bases separated the two germline ends. This chain's CDR3 is CASSLDKYNEQFF. CDR3 coding DNA: TGTGCCAGCAGTTTAGACAAATACAATGAGCAGTTCTTC.

There are many counts of this clonotype. The library was designed around alpha chains, so this beta chain is a stray read whose abundance carries little weight. The V call is TRBV20-1, the J call TRBJ2-5; no clear D gene. V was shortened by 1 base and J by 2 bases, with 11 bases between the two germline ends. Germline V gene lookup returns CDR1 DFQATT and CDR2 SNEGSKA (reference sequence). The CDR3 spans 14 residues. The CDR3 bases are TGCAGTGCTAGAGCCCCTCTAGAGCAAGAGACCCAGTACTTC. It specifies CSARAPLEQETQYF.

This clonotype occurred many times. For a library built for alpha chains, this beta chain is a stray read; little rests on its size. This chain joins TRBV4-2 and TRBJ1-3; D might be TRBD1 (6 bases). Germline lookup yields CDR1 LGHNA and CDR2 YNFKEQ. The CDR3 is made up of 16 amino acids. V was clipped by 4 bases and J by 0 bases, with 13 bases between them. DNA for the CDR3: TGTGCCAGCAGCCCGAAGGGGGGGAGCTCTGGAAACACCATATATTTT. This sequence encodes CASSPKGGSSGNTIYF.

With respect to this clonotype: This beta chain is off target for a library built for alpha chains, so its abundance means little. The V gene is TRBV24-1, the J gene TRBJ2-3; D perhaps matches TRBD1 (6 bases). Germline CDR1 is KGHDR and CDR2 is SFDVKD. The V and J ends lost 7 bases and 3 bases respectively, with 10 bases between them. CDR3 size: 13 residues. CDR3 nucleotides: TGTGCCACCAGCGATACAGGGACAGATACGCAGTATTTT. Protein product: CATSDTGTDTQYF.

Sample share makes this clonotype medium-sized. The size of this beta chain means little, since it is a stray read in a library made for alpha chains. CDR3 bases: TGTGCCAGCAGTTACGACCCCCGGACTAGCGGAACCTACGAGCAGTACTTC. Translation: CASSYDPRTSGTYEQYF. The V call is TRBV6-5, the J call TRBJ2-7, with TRBD2 matching 10 bases. The trim removed 2 bases at V and 2 bases at J, leaving 9 bases unmatched. Germline CDR1 is MNHEY and CDR2 is SVGAGI. This CDR3 contains 17 residues.

This clonotype was picked up a small number of times. This beta chain is an unintended read in a library built for alpha chains; its size means little. The chain uses TRBV28 and TRBJ1-2, with D unresolved. The CDR3 length is 12 residues. CDR1 is MDHEN, CDR2 SYDVKM, per germline. V lost 5 bases and J 2 bases, leaving 6 bases between the germline ends. The CDR3 DNA follows: TGTGCCAGCAGTGGTCTGAACTATGGCTACACCTTC. This sequence encodes CASSGLNYGYTF.

This clonotype was counted between two and nine times. Because the library targeted alpha chains, this beta chain is an off-target read whose size means little. The V gene is TRBV6-1, the J gene TRBJ2-1, with 9 bases identical to TRBD2. The germline V gene encodes CDR1 MNHNS and CDR2 SASEGT. J was trimmed by 9 bases and V by 6 bases; bases with no gene match: 9. The CDR3 totals 14 residues. CDR3: CASRSSGDSSEQFF. The CDR3 DNA sequence: TGTGCCAGCAGGTCTAGCGGGGATTCCAGTGAGCAGTTCTTC.

To note about this clonotype: Within a library made for alpha chains, this beta chain is off target, and its count is uninformative. V gene TRBV2 combines with J gene TRBJ1-6; D uncertain. Looked up from germline, CDR1 is SNHLY and CDR2 is FYNNEI. The CDR3 covers 13 residues. The V end was cut by 8 bases, the J end by 10 bases, with 15 bases between. CDR3 DNA: TGTGCCAGCTCCGGGAGGCAGGACTCACCCCTCCACTTT. This gives the protein CASSGRQDSPLHF.

This clonotype has at least ten counts. Sequence at one end of the junction differs from germline and may be a read error. This beta chain appears as a stray read in a library generated for alpha chains; its size is not informative. The chain employs TRBV7-9 and TRBJ2-7; 9 positions agree with TRBD1. The CDR3 is made up of 15 amino acids. Germline-derived CDR1 and CDR2 are SEHNR and FQNEAQ (reference sequence). The CDR3 is CANSTPGQGFGEQYF. The CDR3 nucleotides read TGTGCCAACAGCACCCCCGGACAGGGGTTCGGGGAGCAGTACTTC.

Ten or more counts support this clonotype. A library prepared for alpha chains yielded this beta chain as an off-target read; its size is of little meaning. The rearrangement links TRBV7-2 to TRBJ1-2; D gene unclear. This CDR3 has 14 residues. The V end lost 0 bases, the J end lost 8 bases, and 13 bases lay between the germline ends. CDR1 is SGHTA and CDR2 is FQGNSA in the germline V gene. The CDR3 nucleotides are TGTGCCAGCAGCTTAGCGCGTCGTATGGGAGGCTACACCTTC. This translates into CASSLARRMGGYTF.

Turning to this clonotype: With the library built for alpha chains, this beta chain is off target and its frequency is not meaningful. This sequence joins TRBV29-1 and TRBJ2-7; TRBD1 is a possible D gene (6 bases). This CDR3 is 12 amino acids long. V gave up 6 bases and J gave up 1 base, with 10 bases separating them. Germline CDR1 reads SQVTM; CDR2 reads ANQGSEA. DNA for the CDR3: TGCAGCGTCGGACAGCGGTCCTACGAGCAGTACTTC. This gives the protein CSVGQRSYEQYF.

This clonotype has more than one count but fewer than ten. Little can be read into the size of this beta chain, an off-target read in a library designed for alpha chains. This chain links TRBV27 with TRBJ2-1; D is possibly TRBD1 or TRBD2 (5 bases each). The germline gives CDR1 MNHEY, CDR2 SMNVEV (reference sequence). V dropped 0 bases and J dropped 4 bases, with 13 bases sitting between them. There are 16 residues in the CDR3. The CDR3 loop is CASSLSPGTLYNEQFF. CDR3 coding DNA: TGTGCCAGCAGTTTATCTCCAGGGACCCTTTACAATGAGCAGTTCTTC.

This clonotype was seen a handful of times. Its ends do not fully match the called genes, so a read error is possible. The library was built for alpha chains, so this beta chain is an off-target read and its size means little. V and J are TRBV5-1 and TRBJ1-6, with D perhaps TRBD1 (5 bases). The CDR3 sequence is 15 residues long. Germline V CDR1 and CDR2: SGHRS, YFSETQ. DNA of the CDR3: TGCGCCAGCAGCTTCGACAGCTCCTATAATTCATCCCTCCACTTT. Translating gives CASSFDSSYNSSLHF.

Many counts were recorded for this clonotype. This beta chain turned up in a library designed for alpha chains; as an off-target read, its abundance says little. This chain joins TRBV10-3 and TRBJ1-1, with a possible D match to TRBD1 (6 bases). V was clipped by 5 bases and J by 5 bases, with 12 bases between them. The germline gives CDR1 ENHRY, CDR2 SYGVKD. CDR3 length: 13 residues. The CDR3 sequence: CAISLQGYTEAFF. For the CDR3, the DNA is TGTGCCATCAGTCTACAGGGATATACTGAAGCTTTCTTT.

Concerning this clonotype itself: This beta chain turned up in a library designed for alpha chains; as an off-target read, its abundance says little. The J gene is TRBJ2-7, the V gene TRBV20-1; TRBD2 agrees at 8 bases. Per the germline V gene, CDR1 is DFQATT and CDR2 is SNEGSKA (reference sequence). The CDR3 is 14 amino acids. Losses at the gene ends were 3 bases for V and 5 bases for J; bases not matched to a gene: 9. CDR3 protein: CSASGGAGKDEQYF. Here the CDR3 DNA reads TGCAGTGCTAGCGGGGGGGCCGGGAAAGACGAGCAGTACTTC.

This clonotype came up a few times. Being off target in a library aimed at alpha chains, this beta chain has a size of little meaning. This chain connects TRBV20-1 to TRBJ2-7, with 12 bases matching TRBD2. Germline lookup yields CDR1 DFQATT and CDR2 SNEGSKA (reference sequence). The CDR3 is 15 residues long. Trimming removed 3 bases from V and 4 bases from J; junction bases left unmatched: 7. CDR3 DNA sequence: TGCAGTGCTAGCCAAACTAGCGGGGGGCTTTACGAGCAGTACTTC. Amino acid sequence: CSASQTSGGLYEQYF.

This clonotype was seen ten or more times. With the library built for alpha chains, this beta chain is off target and its frequency is not meaningful. V and J are TRBV15 and TRBJ1-5; D remains unclear. V lost 0 bases, J lost 6 bases, and 6 bases lay in between. Germline values: CDR1 LNHNV, CDR2 YYDKDF (reference sequence). The CDR3 has 13 amino acids. For the CDR3, the DNA is TGTGCCACCAGCAGAGATAACGGTCAGCCCCAGCATTTT. This sequence encodes CATSRDNGQPQHF.

This clonotype has at least ten counts. For a library built for alpha chains, this beta chain is a stray read; little rests on its size. The chain carries TRBV7-8 and TRBJ1-2; 7 nucleotides align to TRBD1. Germline loops: CDR1 SGHVS, CDR2 FQNEAQ. V shed 5 bases and J 4 bases; nucleotides not matched to a gene: 4. The CDR3 has 13 amino acids. DNA of the CDR3: TGTGCCAGCAGCACAGGGGACAGCTATGGCTACACCTTC. Its protein is CASSTGDSYGYTF.

This clonotype has only a few counts. This beta chain represents an off-target read in a library built for alpha chains; its size is of limited meaning. The chain joins TRBV29-1 to TRBJ2-7; TRBD1 matches 8 bases. The germline V gene has CDR1 SQVTM and CDR2 ANQGSEA. With V trimmed by 7 bases and J by 3 bases, 8 bases remained unmatched. The CDR3 contains 13 residues. The CDR3 here is CSARGQGRYEQYF. CDR3 nucleotides: TGCAGCGCCAGAGGACAGGGACGCTACGAGCAGTACTTC.

Details on this clonotype: This beta chain was picked up by a library intended for alpha chains and is off target, so its count carries little meaning. V gene TRBV6-2 or TRBV6-3 combines with J gene TRBJ2-2, with 7 bases lining up with TRBD1. Germline V gene sequence: CDR1 MNHEY, CDR2 SVGEGT. The V segment lost 5 bases and the J segment 2 bases; nucleotides outside the gene matches: 8. CDR3 length: 16 residues. The CDR3 sequence: CASSKGQYLNTGELFF. The CDR3 nucleotides read TGTGCCAGCAGTAAGGGACAGTACCTTAACACCGGGGAGCTGTTTTTT.

As for this clonotype: The size of this beta chain means little, since it is a stray read in a library made for alpha chains. V is TRBV28 and J is TRBJ1-5; 7 nucleotides agree with TRBD1. This CDR3 is built from 14 residues. Trimming at V came to 6 bases and at J to 6 bases, leaving 8 bases not matched to a gene. CDR1 is MDHEN and CDR2 is SYDVKM in the germline V gene. The CDR3 nucleotides are TGTGCCAGCAGGGGACAGCAGGGAGGTCAGCCCCAGCATTTT. This encodes CASRGQQGGQPQHF.